Here is one T cell receptor (beta chain) with its context. The data derive from a study of blood T cell repertoires in COVID-19. Study-wide context: Samples of COVID-19 (acute and convalescent) were obtained from the United States, Italy and Spain. From T cells, B-cell-depleted T cells, or PBMCs came the material, which was cDNA or gDNA.

The CDR3 loop spans 15 amino acids. V was cut by 4 bases and J by 6 bases, with 17 bases left in between. Germline lookup yields CDR1 MRHNA and CDR2 SNTAGT. Clones were sequenced by immunoSEQ multiplex PCR, and TCRdb holds only the in-frame ones, with some missing. Among about 210,000 clones listed, more than 70% were seen once. The rearrangement joins TRBV6-4 to TRBJ2-3; D possibly corresponds to TRBD1 (6 bases). The clonotype was recovered from a human donor in a cohort sampled during active COVID-19. The sample comprised peripheral blood. The CDR3 DNA follows: TGTGCCAGCAGTGCGGTCGGGACAAAAGGGGATACGCAGTATTTT. Amino acids: CASSAVGTKGDTQYF.